The following is a TCR beta chain sequence with its context. Its antigen is not identified. The record originates from a study of cytomegalovirus exposure and HLA in healthy donors. Amplification used 60 Vbeta primers and 13 Jbeta primers. The repertoire was sequenced with immunoSEQ multiplex PCR; TCRdb's copy has only in-frame clones and lacks some. The profile shows around 94,000 clones, approximately 78% of them singletons. General study results and limits: Highest at DRB1 and lowest at HLA-C, TCR association rates differed among HLA loci in a later analysis. In a later analysis, TCR beta V- and J-gene trimming showed a link to a missense DCLRE1C variant. The records held CMV serostatus as the only immune exposure information. Productive status was seen about 90% or about 30% of the time for most TCR beta V segments in an earlier analysis.

CDR1 and CDR2 from the germline V gene are MNHNS and SASEGT. The CDR3 consists of 13 residues. J gave up 7 bases and V 5 bases, and 5 bases lay outside the gene matches. The chain combines TRBV6-1 with TRBJ1-3; 7 bases are a match to TRBD1. The sequencing sample was made of PBMCs. The clonotype comes from a woman aged 40 to 50 in good health and CMV-seropositive. CDR3 loop: CASSLDRANTIYF. The CDR3 nucleotides are TGTGCCAGCAGTCTCGACAGGGCGAACACCATATATTTT.